This T cell receptor (beta chain) was identified in a study of blood T cells in healthy people across ages. General observations from the study: It was held that diversity estimates obtained from one million T cells represented underestimates.

About this clonotype itself: Antigen specificity is unknown.

This CDR3 is 12 amino acids long. Deletions cut 7 bases from V and 6 bases from J, with 10 bases between. The germline CDR1 and CDR2 sequences are SEHNR and FQNEAQ (reference sequence). PCR was performed a second time for roughly 7 to 11 cycles using a sample-barcoded 5' primer and a J-beta primer mix. TCRdb analysed the 5' RACE reads with MiXCR anew, one entry per CDR3 protein. The sample holds 800,000 to 1,000,000 distinct CDR3 sequences, about 44% seen once. Sequencing was done on a sample of blood. This sequence was found in a man aged 30 to 39 in good health. The chain employs TRBV7-9 and TRBJ2-4; possible D gene TRBD1, 6 bases. The CDR3 loop reads CASTQQGNIQYF. The CDR3, as DNA: TGTGCCAGCACCCAACAGGGAAACATTCAGTACTTC.